These 27 T cell receptor beta chains originate from one sample sequenced in a study of OX40 agonist ivuxolimab in advanced cancers. Here immunoSEQ multiplex PCR was the method, and the copy in TCRdb shows in-frame clones only, minus some. Of 75,000 to 95,000 clones in the sample, roughly 90% were seen once. The sample consisted of CD4+ or CD8+ T cells sorted from blood, taken in a trial of the OX40 agonist ivuxolimab. The receptors shown here come from an adult with an advanced solid tumor such as melanoma, head and neck, liver or kidney cancer.

Worth noting for this clone: The junction departs from the called germline gene at one end, perhaps through a read error. The chain has TRBV5-5 and TRBJ2-7, with 7 bases fitting TRBD1. CDR3 size: 14 residues. Germline values: CDR1 SGHKS, CDR2 YYEKEE (reference sequence). Written as DNA, the CDR3 is TGTGCCAGCAGTTTGGACAGGACCTACTACGAGCAGTACTTC. This codes for CASSLDRTYYEQYF.

V gene TRBV21-1 combines with J gene TRBJ1-4. TRBV21-1 corresponds to a pseudogene. CDR3 length equals 16 residues. The CDR3: CASSKRRAGVNEKLFF. The CDR3 nucleotides are TGTGCCAGCAGCAAAAGGCGGGCCGGGGTCAATGAAAAACTGTTTTTT.

This clone was found once. The chain has TRBV6-1 and TRBJ1-5; D is unclear. Per the germline V gene, CDR1 is MNHNS and CDR2 is SASEGT. Trimming removed 2 bases from V and 10 bases from J, with 15 bases in between. The CDR3 runs 14 residues. CDR3 coding DNA: TGTGCCAGCAGTGAATCTGGGTCCCTGTATCCCCAGCATTTT. Protein sequence: CASSESGSLYPQHF.

This sequence joins TRBV5-1 and TRBJ2-5; D unclear. The V and J ends lost 6 bases and 4 bases respectively, with 13 bases between them. Germline V gene lookup returns CDR1 SGHRS and CDR2 YFSETQ. The CDR3 loop spans 13 amino acids. CDR3 in amino acids: CASMGDELETQYF. The CDR3 DNA sequence: TGCGCCAGCATGGGTGACGAGTTAGAGACCCAGTACTTC.

This clone was seen a single time. The rearrangement uses TRBV9 and TRBJ1-1; 7 bases agree with TRBD1. The J segment lost 2 bases and the V segment lost 3 bases, leaving 7 bases of the junction unmatched. Germline V gene lookup returns CDR1 SGDLS and CDR2 YYNGEE. The CDR3 is made up of 15 amino acids. CDR3 region: CASSGLGTANTEAFF. DNA of the CDR3: TGTGCCAGCAGCGGACTGGGGACAGCTAACACTGAAGCTTTCTTT. The full variable domain, completed using reference TRBV9 and TRBJ1-1, is DSGVTQTPKHLITATGQRVTLRCSPRSGDLSVYWYQQSLDQGLQFLIQYYNGEERAKGNILERFSAQQFPDLHSELNLSSLELGDSALYFCASSGLGTANTEAFFGQGTRLTVV.

The J gene is TRBJ2-3, the V gene TRBV5-1; 7 nucleotides agree with TRBD2. J gave up 0 bases and V 4 bases, and 8 bases lay outside the gene matches. The germline V gene has CDR1 SGHRS and CDR2 YFSETQ. This CDR3 comprises 16 residues. This CDR3 reads CASSPVERGSTDTQYF. Written as DNA, the CDR3 is TGCGCCAGCAGCCCTGTTGAGCGGGGTAGCACAGATACGCAGTATTTT.

In this sample, this clone turned up once. This rearrangement joins TRBV5-1 to TRBJ2-1; the D is unclear. Looked up from germline, CDR1 is SGHRS and CDR2 is YFSETQ. V dropped 5 bases and J dropped 6 bases, with 12 bases sitting between them. The CDR3 contains 13 residues. CDR3 in DNA: TGCGCCAGCAGGACCGCCCCGGGCAATGAGCAGTTCTTC. Its protein is CASRTAPGNEQFF.

This chain joins TRBV7-2 and TRBJ1-2, with 10 bases that match TRBD1. CDR3 length: 18 amino acids. The V gene end was trimmed by 0 bases and the J gene end by 2 bases; junction bases not matched to a gene: 9. Germline V gene data show CDR1 as SGHTA and CDR2 as FQGNSA. The CDR3 bases are TGTGCCAGCAGCTTAGCTCCCTACCGGGACAGGGGAAACTATGGCTACACCTTC. This encodes CASSLAPYRDRGNYGYTF.

The chain combines TRBV11-2 with TRBJ2-7, with D possibly matching TRBD1 (6 bases). Germline V gene data show CDR1 as SGHAT and CDR2 as FQNNGV. The V and J ends lost 5 bases and 2 bases respectively, with 13 bases between them. The CDR3 has 14 residues. The CDR3 loop reads CASSALQGTYEQYF. The DNA for the CDR3 is TGTGCCAGCAGCGCTTTACAGGGAACCTACGAGCAGTACTTC. The full variable domain, completed using reference TRBV11-2 and TRBJ2-7, is EAGVAQSPRYKIIEKRQSVAFWCNPISGHATLYWYQQILGQGPKLLIQFQNNGVVDDSQLPKDRFSAERLKGVDSTLKIQPAKLEDSAVYLCASSALQGTYEQYFGPGTRLTVT.

This chain connects TRBV5-1 to TRBJ1-2, with unresolved D. The germline gives CDR1 SGHRS, CDR2 YFSETQ. The CDR3 is made up of 13 amino acids. Between the trimmed V and J ends, which lost 4 bases and 4 bases, there was a span of 11 bases. CDR3 region: CASSQERFYGYTF. CDR3 nucleotide sequence: TGCGCCAGCAGCCAAGAAAGATTCTATGGCTACACCTTC.

This rearrangement joins TRBV5-1 to TRBJ1-6; D possibly corresponds to TRBD1 (6 bases). V was cut by 5 bases and J by 9 bases, with 15 bases left in between. Per the germline V gene, CDR1 is SGHRS and CDR2 is YFSETQ. The CDR3 runs 14 residues. This CDR3 reads CASRTGQMGSPLHF. The CDR3 DNA reads as TGCGCCAGCAGAACGGGACAAATGGGTTCACCCCTCCACTTT.

The V gene is TRBV5-1, the J gene TRBJ1-1, with 8 bases identical to TRBD1. The CDR3 has 15 residues. V was clipped by 0 bases and J by 3 bases; unmatched bases: 4. Germline assignment: CDR1 SGHRS and CDR2 YFSETQ. For the CDR3, the DNA is TGCGCCAGCAGCTTGGGTCAGGGGGCGGACACTGAAGCTTTCTTT. The encoded protein is CASSLGQGADTEAFF. The whole variable domain, filled in from reference TRBV5-1 and TRBJ1-1, reads KAGVTQTPRYLIKTRGQQVTLSCSPISGHRSVSWYQQTPGQGLQFLFEYFSETQRNKGNFPGRFSGRQFSNSRSEMNVSTLELGDSALYLCASSLGQGADTEAFFGQGTRLTVV.

The rearrangement uses TRBV7-3 and TRBJ2-2, with 11 nucleotides matching TRBD1. The CDR3 length is 17 residues. V trimming: 5 bases; J trimming: 5 bases; junction bases outside the gene matches: 10. Germline values: CDR1 SGHTA, CDR2 FQGTGA. This CDR3 is CASSPAADRGQTGELFF. The CDR3 coding sequence is TGTGCCAGCAGCCCCGCTGCGGACAGGGGGCAAACCGGGGAGCTGTTTTTT.

This clone was recorded a few times. The rearrangement links TRBV6-8 to TRBJ2-7; a weak D match, TRBD1 (6 bases). CDR3 size: 17 residues. The V end was cut by 9 bases, the J end by 3 bases, with 27 bases between. The germline CDR1 and CDR2 sequences are MNHGY and SAAAGT. CDR3 protein: CASRITLTGTRIYEQYF. In nucleotides, the CDR3 is TGTGCCAGTAGAATAACTCTTACCGGGACACGGATCTACGAGCAGTACTTC.

This chain links TRBV18 with TRBJ1-5; TRBD1 might be the D (5 bases). This CDR3 has 16 amino acids. Per the germline V gene, CDR1 is KGHSH and CDR2 is LQKENI. V was shortened by 4 bases and J by 0 bases, with 13 bases between the two germline ends. CDR3 in DNA: TGTGCCAGCTCACTTAGAGGGACGGATAGCAATCAGCCCCAGCATTTT. Protein sequence: CASSLRGTDSNQPQHF.

This sequence joins TRBV19 and TRBJ1-1, with no clear D. Trimming stripped 9 bases from V and 1 base from J, with 15 bases between. Germline V gene lookup returns CDR1 LNHDA and CDR2 SQIVND (reference sequence). This CDR3 region has 14 residues. CDR3 bases: TGTGCCAGCCTCCCCTCGGAGAGGAACACTGAAGCTTTCTTT. This gives the protein CASLPSERNTEAFF. Full variable domain (missing parts from reference TRBV19 and TRBJ1-1): DGGITQSPKYLFRKEGQNVTLSCEQNLNHDAMYWYRQDPGQGLRLIYYSQIVNDFQKGDIAEGYSVSREKKESFPLTVTSAQKNPTAFYLCASLPSERNTEAFFGQGTRLTVV.

The rearrangement links TRBV27 to TRBJ1-4; D might be TRBD1 (6 bases). This CDR3 is built from 14 residues. The germline gives CDR1 MNHEY, CDR2 SMNVEV (reference sequence). Trimming took off 2 bases at V and 5 bases at J, with 9 bases between the two ends. The CDR3 sequence: CASSLDRYNEKLFF. In nucleotides, the CDR3 is TGTGCCAGCAGTTTAGACAGGTACAATGAAAAACTGTTTTTT.

The J gene is TRBJ2-3, the V gene TRBV2; 9 bases are a match to TRBD2. There are 14 residues in the CDR3. The germline V gene encodes CDR1 SNHLY and CDR2 FYNNEI. The ends lost 7 bases at V and 11 bases at J; junction bases unmatched: 13. For the CDR3, the DNA is TGTGCCAGCATAAGGGCTAGCGGGACGGCTCAGCAGTATTTT. Protein sequence: CASIRASGTAQQYF.

V is TRBV11-2 and J is TRBJ1-2; D is unresolved. The CDR3 consists of 13 residues. V dropped 5 bases and J dropped 2 bases, with 9 bases sitting between them. Looked up from germline, CDR1 is SGHAT and CDR2 is FQNNGV. CDR3: CASSEGVNYGYTF. The CDR3 bases are TGTGCCAGCAGCGAGGGCGTAAACTATGGCTACACCTTC.

CDR3 nucleotides: TGTGCCAGCAGTGAAAGGGGTGGGGGCACCGGGGAGCTGTTTTTT. This gives the protein CASSERGGGTGELFF. V and J are TRBV6-1 and TRBJ2-2; possibly TRBD1 or TRBD2 for D (5 bases each). V gave up 2 bases and J gave up 4 bases, with 11 bases separating them. The CDR3 totals 15 residues. CDR1 is MNHNS and CDR2 is SASEGT in the germline V gene.

The sample holds one count of this clone. The genes are TRBV2 and TRBJ2-5; D unresolved. V was pared by 7 bases and J by 5 bases, with 11 bases between. CDR1 is SNHLY, CDR2 FYNNEI, per germline. The CDR3 covers 12 residues. CDR3: CASTWAEETQYF. CDR3 bases: TGTGCCAGCACCTGGGCGGAGGAGACCCAGTACTTC.

CDR3 DNA sequence: TGTGCCAGTAGCCATACGGGGTGGAGCTATGGCTACACCTTC. Translated: CASSHTGWSYGYTF. The chain has TRBV19 and TRBJ1-2, with no clear D. V lost 6 bases, J lost 4 bases, and 15 bases lay in between. The CDR3 is made up of 14 amino acids. Germline V gene sequence: CDR1 LNHDA, CDR2 SQIVND (reference sequence).

Concerning this clone: Distinct nucleotide sequences in the sample also encode this CDR3. CDR3 nucleotides: TGCGCCAGCAGCTTGGGGTCCGGGGAGACCCAGTACTTC. It yields the protein CASSLGSGETQYF. The chain recombines TRBV5-1 with TRBJ2-5; no reliable D call. V was clipped by 0 bases and J by 5 bases, with 8 bases between them. The germline V gene has CDR1 SGHRS and CDR2 YFSETQ. The CDR3 extends over 13 amino acids.

V gene TRBV18 combines with J gene TRBJ2-5, with D perhaps matching TRBD2 (6 bases). The CDR3 extends over 14 amino acids. Germline values: CDR1 KGHSH, CDR2 LQKENI. V gave up 6 bases and J gave up 5 bases, with 16 bases separating them. The CDR3 loop reads CASSHATSRETQYF. The CDR3, as DNA: TGTGCCAGCTCCCACGCCACTAGCAGGGAGACCCAGTACTTC.

In DNA form, the CDR3 reads TGTGCCAGCAGCTCCTGGGACACCCAACTAACCCAGTACTTC. Translation: CASSSWDTQLTQYF. This chain links TRBV6-1 with TRBJ2-5, with D possibly TRBD1 on 6 matching bases. Germline values: CDR1 MNHNS, CDR2 SASEGT. V shed 6 bases and J shed 8 bases, with 19 bases lying between them. CDR3 length: 14 amino acids.

J is TRBJ2-3 and V is TRBV6-1, with 10 positions matching TRBD1. Germline V gene data show CDR1 as MNHNS and CDR2 as SASEGT. This CDR3 contains 14 residues. Trimming cost V 6 bases and J 4 bases; bases outside gene matches: 4. DNA of the CDR3: TGTGCCAGCAGACGGGACAGGGGTGCAGATACGCAGTATTTT. It specifies CASRRDRGADTQYF.

The J gene is TRBJ2-5, the V gene TRBV19; 11 bases are a match to TRBD2. The CDR3 covers 17 residues. Losses at the gene ends were 5 bases for V and 0 bases for J; bases not matched to a gene: 8. In germline, CDR1 is LNHDA, CDR2 SQIVND (reference sequence). The CDR3 spells CASSSLAGGLYQETQYF. The CDR3 bases are TGTGCCAGTAGTTCCCTAGCGGGGGGACTGTACCAAGAGACCCAGTACTTC.